This T cell receptor beta chain stems from a study of shared clonotypes between healthy human individuals. On the study more broadly: Plates per donor: three CD4 naive, three CD4 memory, two CD8 naive, one CD8 memory.

With respect to this clone: The antigen is undetermined. Other DNA sequences in the sample encode the same CDR3.

The germline CDR1 and CDR2 sequences are SGHRS and YFSETQ. Trimming cost V 0 bases and J 2 bases; bases outside gene matches: 2. The CDR3 loop spans 15 amino acids. The table came from immunoSEQ multiplex PCR; TCRdb's copy has only in-frame clones and leaves some out. The sample holds about 1.5 million clones; 95% to 99% are singletons and the top ten take roughly 0.45%. Study observations and caveats: Relative to memory subsets, naive subsets generally showed larger estimated richness. There were few donors, and this limited the genetic and exposure-history diversity represented. Between a few donors, naive CD4 clonotypes were shared at a level of approximately 5%.

The sequence was collected from a man aged 30 to 39 in good health. Sequencing was carried out using naive CD4+ T cells sorted from blood. Stated subset: CD45RA+ positively selected. The chain employs TRBV5-1 and TRBJ2-7; 10 bases match TRBD1. Here the CDR3 reads CASSLETGGPYEQYF. CDR3 in DNA: TGCGCCAGCAGCTTGGAGACAGGGGGCCCCTACGAGCAGTACTTC.